These 22 T cell receptor beta chains came from one sample sequenced in a study of OX40 agonist ivuxolimab in advanced cancers. Produced via immunoSEQ multiplex PCR; TCRdb's table is partial and in-frame only. The sample shows fewer than 100,000 clones, approximately 88% of them seen only once. The sequencing used CD4+ or CD8+ T cells sorted from blood, collected in a trial of the OX40 agonist ivuxolimab. All receptors come from an adult with an advanced solid tumor such as melanoma, head and neck, liver or kidney cancer.

This clone was detected only once. The rearrangement links TRBV4-2 to TRBJ2-7; possibly TRBD1 for D (8 bases). Per the germline V gene, CDR1 is LGHNA and CDR2 is YNFKEQ. The CDR3 is 14 amino acids. Trimming pared 4 bases from V and 6 bases from J, leaving 16 bases between. CDR3 residues: CASSPGTGGGEQYF. The CDR3 region has the DNA TGTGCCAGCAGCCCCGGGACAGGCGGGGGCGAGCAGTACTTC.

The rearrangement links TRBV28 to TRBJ1-3, with no clear D. Deletions cut 1 base from V and 4 bases from J, with 11 bases between. This CDR3 comprises 15 residues. Germline V gives CDR1 MDHEN, CDR2 SYDVKM. The CDR3 DNA sequence: TGTGCCAGCAGTTTATCAGCGACGAACGGAAACACCATATATTTT. Protein product: CASSLSATNGNTIYF.

This sequence joins TRBV11-2 and TRBJ1-6; possibly TRBD1 for D (6 bases). V lost 2 bases and J lost 4, with 15 bases in between. This CDR3 comprises 17 residues. The germline V gene encodes CDR1 SGHAT and CDR2 FQNNGV. CDR3 loop: CASSLFPLGGYNSPLHF. The CDR3 DNA follows: TGTGCCAGCAGCTTATTCCCCCTAGGGGGGTATAATTCACCCCTCCACTTT.

The J gene is TRBJ2-7, the V gene TRBV6-1; 9 bases are shared with TRBD1. CDR1 is MNHNS, CDR2 SASEGT, per germline. Trimming at V came to 7 bases and at J to 5 bases, leaving 9 bases not matched to a gene. This CDR3 region has 14 residues. The CDR3 region is CASTTGQGEDEQYF. The CDR3 region has the DNA TGTGCCAGCACCACGGGACAGGGTGAAGACGAGCAGTACTTC.

V usage is TRBV7-3 and J usage is TRBJ2-7; D is uncertain. Between the trimmed V and J ends, which lost 3 bases and 3 bases, there was a span of 15 bases. The CDR3 length is 15 residues. CDR1 and CDR2 from the germline V gene are SGHTA and FQGTGA. This chain's CDR3 is CASSFEVGHFYEQYF. The DNA for the CDR3 is TGTGCCAGCAGCTTCGAGGTCGGGCATTTCTACGAGCAGTACTTC.

The chain carries TRBV18 and TRBJ1-1, with TRBD1 as a possible D gene (5 bases). The germline CDR1 and CDR2 sequences are KGHSH and LQKENI. The CDR3 runs 16 residues. With 1 base removed from V and 1 base from J, the gap between germline ends came to 13 bases. For the CDR3, the DNA is TGTGCCAGCTCACCACTACCAAGGGGCGCGAACACTGAAGCTTTCTTT. Translated: CASSPLPRGANTEAFF.

This sequence joins TRBV19 and TRBJ2-3; 7 nucleotides agree with TRBD2. CDR3 length: 18 amino acids. Germline CDR1 reads LNHDA; CDR2 reads SQIVND (reference sequence). Trimming cost V 3 bases and J 2 bases; bases outside gene matches: 14. The CDR3 DNA follows: TGTGCCAGTAGTATTTTCCGGGGACTACCTAGGACCACAGATACGCAGTATTTT. This sequence encodes CASSIFRGLPRTTDTQYF.

This chain uses TRBV28 with TRBJ1-2; 7 nucleotides line up with TRBD1. Germline V gives CDR1 MDHEN, CDR2 SYDVKM. The CDR3 is 17 amino acids. Losses at the gene ends were 3 bases for V and 6 bases for J; bases not matched to a gene: 16. CDR3 nucleotides: TGTGCCAGCAGTTTTATAAGGGGGCCGGGGGAAAAGAATGGCTACACCTTC. Protein: CASSFIRGPGEKNGYTF.

V and J are TRBV4-1 and TRBJ2-1, with TRBD1 matching over 9 bases. The CDR3 is made up of 16 amino acids. V shed 1 base, J shed 12 bases, and the junction held 13 bases outside the gene matches. Germline V CDR1 and CDR2: MGHRA, YSYEKL. The DNA for the CDR3 is TGCGCCAGCAGCCAAGCTCCGGGACAGGGCTTGTGGCGGCAGTTCTTC. Translated, it gives CASSQAPGQGLWRQFF.

The chain employs TRBV6-6 and TRBJ2-1; TRBD1 matches 8 bases. The J segment lost 5 bases and the V segment lost 3 bases, leaving 9 bases of the junction unmatched. CDR1 and CDR2 (germline): MNHNY, SVGAGI (reference sequence). This CDR3 comprises 16 residues. The CDR3, as DNA: TGTGCCAGCAGTTATTCCGCCGGGACAGGCAACAATGAGCAGTTCTTC. As protein: CASSYSAGTGNNEQFF.

The chain couples TRBV7-2 to TRBJ1-5; the D gene is possibly TRBD1 (5 bases). Per germline, CDR1 SGHTA and CDR2 FQGNSA. With 1 base removed from V and 5 bases from J, the gap between germline ends came to 15 bases. This CDR3 spans 16 amino acids. The CDR3 DNA is TGTGCCAGCAGCTTAGAACCAGGGAGTGGCGATCAGCCCCAGCATTTT. Protein product: CASSLEPGSGDQPQHF.

The gene calls are TRBV9 and TRBJ2-6; D is unresolved. From germline, CDR1 is SGDLS and CDR2 YYNGEE. Trimming cost V 2 bases and J 6 bases, with 9 bases left between them. This CDR3 spans 14 amino acids. Here the CDR3 DNA reads TGTGCCAGCAGCGTCAGTCCAGAGGCCAACGTCCTGACTTTC. It yields the protein CASSVSPEANVLTF.

The rearrangement links TRBV11-2 to TRBJ2-2, with TRBD1 identical over 9 bases. Germline assignment: CDR1 SGHAT and CDR2 FQNNGV. CDR3 length: 13 amino acids. V shed 6 bases and J 9 bases; nucleotides not matched to a gene: 5. CDR3 amino acids: CASRLGQGRELFF. The CDR3 bases are TGTGCCAGCAGACTGGGACAGGGAAGGGAGCTGTTTTTT.

The CDR3 bases are TGTGCCAGCAGCCCTGCAGGGGGGTACCAAGAGACCCAGTACTTC. It is translated as CASSPAGGYQETQYF. V usage is TRBV5-4 and J usage is TRBJ2-5; D is possibly TRBD1 (7 bases). This CDR3 is built from 15 residues. Germline-derived CDR1 and CDR2 are SGHNT and YYREEE (reference sequence). The V gene lost 4 bases and the J gene lost 0 bases, with 13 bases spanning the gap. Full variable domain (outside the CDR3, taken from reference TRBV5-4 and TRBJ2-5): ETGVTQSPTHLIKTRGQQVTLRCSSQSGHNTVSWYQQALGQGPQFIFQYYREEENGRGNFPPRFSGLQFPNYSSELNVNALELDDSALYLCASSPAGGYQETQYFGPGTRLLVL.

The V call is TRBV11-1, the J call TRBJ2-5; 8 nucleotides align to TRBD1. V shed 3 bases, J shed 0 bases, and the junction held 6 bases outside the gene matches. The CDR3 contains 16 residues. Looked up from germline, CDR1 is SGHAT and CDR2 is FQDESV (reference sequence). The CDR3 sequence is CASSLEQGAYQETQYF. CDR3 coding DNA: TGTGCCAGCAGCTTGGAGCAGGGGGCCTACCAAGAGACCCAGTACTTC. The full variable domain, in which reference TRBV11-1 and TRBJ2-5 provide the parts outside the CDR3, is EAEVAQSPRYKITEKSQAVAFWCDPISGHATLYWYRQILGQGPELLVQFQDESVVDDSQLPKDRFSAERLKGVDSTLKIQPAELGDSAMYLCASSLEQGAYQETQYFGPGTRLLVL.

In this sample, this clone turned up a few times. This chain joins TRBV25-1 and TRBJ2-1; no firm D call. The V gene's germline CDR1 is MGHDK and CDR2 SYGVNS. Trimming pared 6 bases from V and 4 bases from J, leaving 4 bases between. This CDR3 is built from 11 residues. The CDR3 loop is CASRTYNEQFF. In DNA form, the CDR3 reads TGTGCCAGCAGGACTTACAATGAGCAGTTCTTC.

CDR3 amino acids: CANKRGGTDTQYF. The CDR3 DNA sequence: TGTGCCAATAAGCGGGGAGGCACAGATACGCAGTATTTT. The rearrangement uses TRBV5-8 and TRBJ2-3; 7 bases line up with TRBD2. Germline values: CDR1 SGHTS, CDR2 YDEGEE. The CDR3 spans 13 residues. The junction had 5 bases not matched to a gene; V was cut back by 9 bases and J by 1 base.

The rearrangement links TRBV20-1 to TRBJ2-7; unclear D gene. This CDR3 has 10 amino acids. The germline gives CDR1 DFQATT, CDR2 SNEGSKA (reference sequence). V gave up 3 bases and J gave up 2 bases, with 2 bases separating them. The CDR3 sequence is CSARTYEQYF. CDR3 coding DNA: TGCAGTGCTAGGACCTACGAGCAGTACTTC.

V usage is TRBV10-3 and J usage is TRBJ1-3, with 7 positions matching TRBD1. The junction had 5 bases not matched to a gene; V was cut back by 6 bases and J by 0 bases. CDR1 is ENHRY and CDR2 is SYGVKD in the germline V gene. This CDR3 is 15 amino acids long. CDR3 sequence reads: CAIRTTGTSGNTIYF. The CDR3 DNA is TGTGCCATCAGAACGACAGGGACCTCTGGAAACACCATATATTTT.

The chain is built from TRBV7-2 and TRBJ1-1, with TRBD1 identical over 7 bases. Germline CDR1 SGHTA, CDR2 FQGNSA. This CDR3 contains 14 residues. V lost 2 bases, J lost 4 bases, and 4 bases stayed unmatched. CDR3 DNA sequence: TGTGCCAGCAGCTTACTCCCAGGGGGCACTGAAGCTTTCTTT. Protein sequence: CASSLLPGGTEAFF.

As to this clone: The junction departs from the called germline gene at one end, perhaps through a read error. The chain joins TRBV7-7 to TRBJ2-2; TRBD2 matches 7 bases. CDR3 length equals 16 residues. The germline V gene has CDR1 SSHAT and CDR2 FNYEAQ (reference sequence). CDR3 coding DNA: TGTGCTAGCAGCTTCTTTCAGGGAGGGGACACCGGGGAGCTGTTTTTT. Amino acid sequence: CASSFFQGGDTGELFF. The entire variable domain, with the rest obtained from reference TRBV7-7 and TRBJ2-2, is as follows: GAGVSQSPRYKVTKRGQDVTLRCDPISSHATLYWYQQALGQGPEFLTYFNYEAQPDKSGLPSDRFSAERPEGSISTLTIQRTEQRDSAMYRCASSFFQGGDTGELFFGEGSRLTVL.

The chain recombines TRBV19 with TRBJ1-1; no definite D call. Germline loops: CDR1 LNHDA, CDR2 SQIVND (reference sequence). The CDR3 is 14 residues long. Trimming stripped 2 bases from V and 5 bases from J, with 12 bases between. The CDR3 loop is CASSIFLGGTEAFF. CDR3 DNA sequence: TGTGCCAGTAGTATATTCCTGGGCGGGACTGAAGCTTTCTTT.